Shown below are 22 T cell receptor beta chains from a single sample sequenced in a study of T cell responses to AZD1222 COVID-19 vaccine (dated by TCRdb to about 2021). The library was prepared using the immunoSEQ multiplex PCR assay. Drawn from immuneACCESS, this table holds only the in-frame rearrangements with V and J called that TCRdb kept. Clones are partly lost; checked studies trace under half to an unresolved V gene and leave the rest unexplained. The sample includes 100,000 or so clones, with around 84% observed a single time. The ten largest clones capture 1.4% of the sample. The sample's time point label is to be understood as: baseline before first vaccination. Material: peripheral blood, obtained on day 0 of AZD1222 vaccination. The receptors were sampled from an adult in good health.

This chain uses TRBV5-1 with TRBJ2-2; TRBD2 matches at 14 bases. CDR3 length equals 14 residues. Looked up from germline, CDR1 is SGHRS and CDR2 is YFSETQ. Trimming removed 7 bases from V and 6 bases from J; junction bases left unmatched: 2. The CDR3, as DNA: TGCGCCAGCCAGACTAGCGGGAGGGCCGGGGAGCTGTTTTTT. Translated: CASQTSGRAGELFF.

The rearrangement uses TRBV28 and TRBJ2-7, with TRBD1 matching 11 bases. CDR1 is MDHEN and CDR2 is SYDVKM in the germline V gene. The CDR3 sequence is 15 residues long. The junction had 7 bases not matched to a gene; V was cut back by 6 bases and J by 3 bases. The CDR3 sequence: CASRRDRGFLYEQYF. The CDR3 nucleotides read TGTGCCAGCAGGAGGGACAGGGGGTTCCTCTACGAGCAGTACTTC.

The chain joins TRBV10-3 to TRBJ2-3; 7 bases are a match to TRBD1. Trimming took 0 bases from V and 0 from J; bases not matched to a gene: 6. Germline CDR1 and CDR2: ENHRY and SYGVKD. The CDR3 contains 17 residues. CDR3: CAISESGDSTSTDTQYF. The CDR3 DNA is TGTGCCATCAGTGAGTCGGGGGACAGCACTAGCACAGATACGCAGTATTTT.

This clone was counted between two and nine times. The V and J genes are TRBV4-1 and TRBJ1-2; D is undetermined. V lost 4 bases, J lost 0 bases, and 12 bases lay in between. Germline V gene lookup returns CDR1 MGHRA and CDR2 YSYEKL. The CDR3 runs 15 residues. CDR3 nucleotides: TGCGCCAGCAGCCCCGCCCCAGGAACTAACTATGGCTACACCTTC. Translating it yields CASSPAPGTNYGYTF.

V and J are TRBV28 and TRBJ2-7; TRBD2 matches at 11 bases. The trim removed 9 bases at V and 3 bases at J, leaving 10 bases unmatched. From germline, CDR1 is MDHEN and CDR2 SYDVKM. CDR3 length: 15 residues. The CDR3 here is CASNTPGLADYEQYF. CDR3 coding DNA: TGTGCCAGTAATACACCGGGACTAGCGGACTACGAGCAGTACTTC. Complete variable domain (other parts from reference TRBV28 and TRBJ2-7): DVKVTQSSRYLVKRTGEKVFLECVQDMDHENMFWYRQDPGLGLRLIYFSYDVKMKEKGDIPEGYSVSREKKERFSLILESASTNQTSMYLCASNTPGLADYEQYFGPGTRLTVT.

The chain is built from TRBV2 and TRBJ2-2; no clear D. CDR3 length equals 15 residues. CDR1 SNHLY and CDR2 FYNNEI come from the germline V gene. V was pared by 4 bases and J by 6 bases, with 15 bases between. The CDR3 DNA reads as TGTGCCAGCAGTGTTGACTTACGGACGGCCGGGGAGCTGTTTTTT. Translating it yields CASSVDLRTAGELFF.

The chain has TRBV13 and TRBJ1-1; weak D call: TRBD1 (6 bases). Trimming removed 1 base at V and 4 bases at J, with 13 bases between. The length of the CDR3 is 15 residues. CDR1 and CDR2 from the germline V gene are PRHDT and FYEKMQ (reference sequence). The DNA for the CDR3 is TGTGCCAGCAGCTTAGACCCAGGGGAGGCCACTGAAGCTTTCTTT. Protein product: CASSLDPGEATEAFF.

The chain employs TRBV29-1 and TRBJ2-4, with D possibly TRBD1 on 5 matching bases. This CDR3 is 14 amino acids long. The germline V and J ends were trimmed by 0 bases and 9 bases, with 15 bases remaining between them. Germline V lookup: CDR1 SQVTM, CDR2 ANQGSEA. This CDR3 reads CSVEDPNRRVIQYF. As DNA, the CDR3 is TGCAGCGTTGAAGACCCAAATCGCAGGGTCATTCAGTACTTC.

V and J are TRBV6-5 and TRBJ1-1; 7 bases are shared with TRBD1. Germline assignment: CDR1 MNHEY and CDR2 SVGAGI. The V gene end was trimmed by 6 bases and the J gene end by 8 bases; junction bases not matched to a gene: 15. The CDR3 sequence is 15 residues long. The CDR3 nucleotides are TGTGCCAGCAGGATAACAGGGGACCCTACAGCCGAAGCTTTCTTT. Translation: CASRITGDPTAEAFF.

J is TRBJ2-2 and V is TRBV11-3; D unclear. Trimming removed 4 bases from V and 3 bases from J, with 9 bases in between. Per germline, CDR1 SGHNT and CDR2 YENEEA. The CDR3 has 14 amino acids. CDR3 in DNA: TGTGCCAGCAGCTCGCAAGGACACACCGGGGAGCTGTTTTTT. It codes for CASSSQGHTGELFF.

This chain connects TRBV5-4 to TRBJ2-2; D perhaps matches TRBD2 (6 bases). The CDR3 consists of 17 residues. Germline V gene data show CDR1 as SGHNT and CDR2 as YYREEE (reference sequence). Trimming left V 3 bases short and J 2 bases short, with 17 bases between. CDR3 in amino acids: CASSSLSGGINTGELFF. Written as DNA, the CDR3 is TGTGCCAGCAGCTCGCTTAGCGGAGGGATAAACACCGGGGAGCTGTTTTTT.

In nucleotides, the CDR3 is TGTGCCAGCAGGAGGGGCCTTGCAACAGATACGCAGTATTTT. Protein product: CASRRGLATDTQYF. The chain has TRBV6-5 and TRBJ2-3, with D perhaps TRBD1 or TRBD2 (5 bases each). The CDR3 length is 14 residues. V gave up 6 bases and J gave up 3 bases, with 13 bases separating them. CDR1 and CDR2 (germline): MNHEY, SVGAGI.

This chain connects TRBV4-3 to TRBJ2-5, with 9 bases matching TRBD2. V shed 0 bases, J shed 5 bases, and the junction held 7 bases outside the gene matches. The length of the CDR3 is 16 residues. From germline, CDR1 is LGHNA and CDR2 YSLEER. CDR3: CASSQDQAGGWETQYF. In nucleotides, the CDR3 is TGCGCCAGCAGCCAAGATCAAGCGGGAGGATGGGAGACCCAGTACTTC.

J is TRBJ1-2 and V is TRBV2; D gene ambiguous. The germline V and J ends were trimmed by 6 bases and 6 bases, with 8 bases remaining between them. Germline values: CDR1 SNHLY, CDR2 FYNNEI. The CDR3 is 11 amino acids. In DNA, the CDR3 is TGTGCCAGCAGCCCTACGAATGGCTACACCTTC. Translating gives CASSPTNGYTF. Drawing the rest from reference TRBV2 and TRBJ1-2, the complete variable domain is EPEVTQTPSHQVTQMGQEVILRCVPISNHLYFYWYRQILGQKVEFLVSFYNNEISEKSEIFDDQFSVERPDGSNFTLKIRSTKLEDSAMYFCASSPTNGYTFGSGTRLTVV.

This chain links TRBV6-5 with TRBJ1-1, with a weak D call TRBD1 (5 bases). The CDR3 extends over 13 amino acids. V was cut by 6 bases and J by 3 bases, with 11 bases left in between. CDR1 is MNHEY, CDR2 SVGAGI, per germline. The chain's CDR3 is CASSPRGYTEAFF. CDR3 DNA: TGTGCCAGCAGCCCGCGGGGGTACACTGAAGCTTTCTTT.

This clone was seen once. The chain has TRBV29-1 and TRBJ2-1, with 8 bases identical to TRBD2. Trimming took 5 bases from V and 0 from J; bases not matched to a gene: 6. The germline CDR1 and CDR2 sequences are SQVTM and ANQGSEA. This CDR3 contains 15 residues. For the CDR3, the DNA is TGCAGCGTTCGTAGCGGGGCTAGCTCCTACAATGAGCAGTTCTTC. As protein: CSVRSGASSYNEQFF.

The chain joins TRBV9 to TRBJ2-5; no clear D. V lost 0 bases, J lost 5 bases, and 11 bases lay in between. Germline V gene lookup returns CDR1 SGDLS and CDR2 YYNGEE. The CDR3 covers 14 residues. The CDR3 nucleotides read TGTGCCAGCAGCGTAGGCCCCGCGGAGGAGACCCAGTACTTC. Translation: CASSVGPAEETQYF.

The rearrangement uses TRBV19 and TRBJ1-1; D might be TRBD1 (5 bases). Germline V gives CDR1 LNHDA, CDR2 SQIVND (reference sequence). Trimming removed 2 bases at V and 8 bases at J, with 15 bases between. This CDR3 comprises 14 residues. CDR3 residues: CASSILAGIQEAFF. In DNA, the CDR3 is TGTGCCAGTAGTATATTAGCAGGGATCCAGGAAGCTTTCTTT.

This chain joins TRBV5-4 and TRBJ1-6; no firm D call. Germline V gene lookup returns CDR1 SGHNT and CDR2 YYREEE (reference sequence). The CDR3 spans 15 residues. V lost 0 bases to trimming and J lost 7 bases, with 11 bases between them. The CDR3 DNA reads TGTGCCAGCAGCTTGGGAGGCGCCGGAAATTCACCCCTCCACTTT. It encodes CASSLGGAGNSPLHF.

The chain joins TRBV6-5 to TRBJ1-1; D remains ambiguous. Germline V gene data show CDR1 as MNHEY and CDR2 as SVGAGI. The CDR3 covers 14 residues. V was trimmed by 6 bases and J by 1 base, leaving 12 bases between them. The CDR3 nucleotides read TGTGCCAGCAGCATAGGGATGGCGAACACTGAAGCTTTCTTT. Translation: CASSIGMANTEAFF.

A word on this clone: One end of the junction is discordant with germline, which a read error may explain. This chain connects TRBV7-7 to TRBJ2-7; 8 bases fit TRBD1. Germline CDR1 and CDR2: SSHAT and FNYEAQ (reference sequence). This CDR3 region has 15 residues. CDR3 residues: CASSLGQGAVHEQYF. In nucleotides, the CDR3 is TGTGCTAGCAGCTTAGGACAGGGTGCTGTCCACGAGCAGTACTTC.

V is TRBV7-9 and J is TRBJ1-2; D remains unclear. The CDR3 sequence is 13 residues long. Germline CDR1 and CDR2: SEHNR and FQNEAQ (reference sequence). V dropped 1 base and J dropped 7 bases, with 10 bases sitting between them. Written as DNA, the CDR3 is TGTGCCAGCAGCTTAGGCCGGGATAGTGGCTACACCTTC. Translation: CASSLGRDSGYTF. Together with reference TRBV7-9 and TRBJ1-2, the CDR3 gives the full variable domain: DTGVSQNPRHKITKRGQNVTFRCDPISEHNRLYWYRQTLGQGPEFLTYFQNEAQLEKSRLLSDRFSAERPKGSFSTLEIQRTEQGDSAMYLCASSLGRDSGYTFGSGTRLTVV.